The clone carrying this TCR beta chain was recorded only once. This sample was included in a study of blood T cell repertoires in COVID-19. Study context: Samples taken during acute and convalescent COVID-19 were collected in the United States, Italy and Spain. PBMCs, B-cell-depleted T cells, or T cells were the source of the cDNA or gDNA that made up the material.

In the original analysis: Estimated nucleated cell counts came from reference gene primer amplification. Profiling relied on immunoSEQ multiplex PCR, and the TCRdb table lists in-frame clones only, not all of them. The V and J calls and clone size were taken over from that table, and D and trimming were inferred from the DNA. The sample records around 260,000 clones, 70% to 85% being singletons. Followed longitudinally, the Seattle patients had been enrolled during active infection. Per germline, CDR1 SGHRS and CDR2 YFSETQ. V lost 4 bases to trimming and J lost 0 bases; unmatched junction nucleotides: 8. The CDR3 totals 17 residues.

The sequence derives from a human donor with COVID-19, enrolled during active disease. The donor label of this sample is uncertain. The chain combines TRBV5-1 with TRBJ2-1, with 9 bases identical to TRBD2. Sequencing was performed on peripheral blood. The CDR3 nucleotides are TGCGCCAGCAGCCAATGGACTAGCGTCAGCTCCTACAATGAGCAGTTCTTC. It translates to CASSQWTSVSSYNEQFF.